The 19 T cell receptor beta chains reported below all come from one sample, sequenced in a study of T cell responses to AZD1222 COVID-19 vaccine. Here immunoSEQ multiplex PCR was the method, and the copy in TCRdb shows in-frame clones only, minus some. The sample shows 120,000 or so clones, roughly nine tenths of them seen only once. The sample in question was peripheral blood, obtained on day 0 of AZD1222 vaccination. The receptors originated from an adult in good health.

The chain employs TRBV5-6 and TRBJ2-5, with D possibly TRBD2 on 7 matching bases. This CDR3 is 14 amino acids long. The germline V gene has CDR1 SGHDT and CDR2 YYEEEE. The V end lost 3 bases, the J end lost 5 bases, and 14 bases lay between the germline ends. CDR3 nucleotide sequence: TGTGCCAGCAGCTCGACAGGCGGGGGTGAGACCCAGTACTTC. Protein: CASSSTGGGETQYF.

The chain links TRBV20-1 to TRBJ1-1, with D unclear. The CDR3 has 10 amino acids. V was pared by 4 bases and J by 7 bases, with 7 bases between. Germline V lookup: CDR1 DFQATT, CDR2 SNEGSKA (reference sequence). The CDR3 region is CSAKDNEAFF. The CDR3 DNA is TGCAGTGCTAAAGACAATGAAGCTTTCTTT.

CDR3 residues: CASSQGLAGKETQYF. CDR3 coding DNA: TGTGCCAGCAGTCAAGGACTAGCGGGGAAAGAGACCCAGTACTTC. The chain links TRBV2 to TRBJ2-5, with 12 bases that match TRBD2. CDR3 length: 15 residues. The trim removed 5 bases at V and 3 bases at J, leaving 4 bases unmatched. In germline, CDR1 is SNHLY, CDR2 FYNNEI.

The CDR3 is CASSKPLTGELFF. CDR3 sequence (DNA): TGTGCCAGCAGCAAACCGCTCACCGGGGAGCTGTTTTTT. The gene calls are TRBV21-1 and TRBJ2-2. TRBV21-1 is termed a pseudogene. CDR3 length: 13 residues.

A single count supports this clone. The CDR3 loop reads CAWSGGRIYNSPLHF. The CDR3 DNA follows: TGTGCCTGGAGTGGGGGCCGAATCTATAATTCACCCCTCCACTTT. The chain couples TRBV30 to TRBJ1-6; D is possibly TRBD1 (5 bases). Germline V gene lookup returns CDR1 GTSNPN and CDR2 SVGIG (reference sequence). The length of the CDR3 is 15 residues. Trimming cost V 1 base and J 3 bases, with 10 bases left between them.

The V and J genes are TRBV4-3 and TRBJ1-6; 7 positions agree with TRBD1. Germline loops: CDR1 LGHNA, CDR2 YSLEER. The J segment lost 1 base and the V segment lost 4 bases, leaving 1 base of the junction unmatched. The CDR3 has 15 amino acids. CDR3 sequence: CASSRGQSYNSPLHF. As DNA, the CDR3 is TGCGCCAGCAGCCGGGGACAGTCCTATAATTCACCCCTCCACTTT.

CDR3 region: CASSSPGLGEQYF. DNA of the CDR3: TGTGCCAGCAGTTCCCCGGGACTCGGGGAGCAGTACTTC. The chain links TRBV5-4 to TRBJ2-7, with a tentative D call TRBD2 (6 bases). The CDR3 has 13 residues. Trimming shortened V by 5 bases and J by 7 bases, and 16 bases separated the two germline ends. Germline loops: CDR1 SGHNT, CDR2 YYREEE (reference sequence).

In the case of this clone: Other nucleotide sequences from this sample produce the same CDR3. This chain links TRBV6-4 with TRBJ2-3, with TRBD2 identical over 10 bases. The germline CDR1 and CDR2 sequences are MRHNA and SNTAGT. The CDR3 covers 15 residues. V lost 0 bases and J lost 4; bases outside the gene matches: 1. CDR3 nucleotides: TGTGCCAGCAGTGACTCGAGCGGGGGGGCAGATACGCAGTATTTT. The encoded protein is CASSDSSGGADTQYF.

This clone was detected only once. The chain links TRBV6-2 or TRBV6-3 to TRBJ2-7; 10 nucleotides align to TRBD2. The CDR3 is 15 amino acids. J lost 4 bases, V lost 5 bases, and 8 bases had no gene match. Germline V gene data show CDR1 as MNHEY and CDR2 as SVGEGT. CDR3 residues: CASSKPGLASYEQYF. The CDR3 nucleotides read TGTGCCAGCAGTAAACCGGGACTAGCGAGTTACGAGCAGTACTTC.

The J gene is TRBJ2-1, the V gene TRBV30; D may match TRBD1 or TRBD2 (5 bases each). CDR3 length: 14 residues. Germline V gives CDR1 GTSNPN, CDR2 SVGIG (reference sequence). The germline V and J ends were trimmed by 2 bases and 8 bases, with 16 bases remaining between them. CDR3 sequence (DNA): TGTGCCTGGAGTCTGGGCCGTATGGGGGATGAGCAGTTCTTC. It specifies CAWSLGRMGDEQFF.

This clone appeared once. CDR3 DNA: TGTGCCAGCAGTCCACAGGACACTTTCTCTGGAAACACCATATATTTT. The encoded protein is CASSPQDTFSGNTIYF. The V and J genes are TRBV28 and TRBJ1-3, with D possibly matching TRBD1 (5 bases). The CDR3 totals 16 residues. CDR1 is MDHEN and CDR2 is SYDVKM in the germline V gene. The V end was cut by 5 bases, the J end by 0 bases, with 14 bases between. The complete variable domain, with remaining parts taken from reference TRBV28 and TRBJ1-3, reads DVKVTQSSRYLVKRTGEKVFLECVQDMDHENMFWYRQDPGLGLRLIYFSYDVKMKEKGDIPEGYSVSREKKERFSLILESASTNQTSMYLCASSPQDTFSGNTIYFGEGSWLTVV.

CDR3 DNA: TGTGCCAGCAGCCAAGGTCTTAACACGCCGGCCACTGAAGCTTTCTTT. It translates to CASSQGLNTPATEAFF. The chain uses TRBV14 and TRBJ1-1; D gene ambiguous. Germline assignment: CDR1 SGHDN and CDR2 FVKESK. V was cut by 1 base and J by 4 bases, with 16 bases left in between. This CDR3 is 16 amino acids long.

This chain links TRBV19 with TRBJ1-2; D is unclear. Germline CDR1 LNHDA, CDR2 SQIVND (reference sequence). Trimming shortened V by 2 bases and J by 8 bases, and 15 bases separated the two germline ends. This CDR3 has 14 residues. CDR3 in DNA: TGTGCCAGTAGTATATCCCAATACTCGGCCGGCTACACCTTC. Translating it yields CASSISQYSAGYTF.

This chain joins TRBV7-3 and TRBJ2-1; 8 positions match TRBD1. The CDR3 is made up of 15 amino acids. Germline V gene data show CDR1 as SGHTA and CDR2 as FQGTGA. V gave up 5 bases and J gave up 0 bases; unmatched junction bases: 3. CDR3 protein: CASSRTGSSYNEQFF. CDR3 DNA sequence: TGTGCCAGCAGCCGGACAGGGAGCTCCTACAATGAGCAGTTCTTC.

The chain employs TRBV28 and TRBJ1-5; no reliable D call. The V gene lost 6 bases and the J gene lost 3 bases, with 15 bases spanning the gap. This CDR3 spans 15 amino acids. CDR1 MDHEN and CDR2 SYDVKM come from the germline V gene. CDR3 sequence: CASRTFSGNNQPQHF. The CDR3 region has the DNA TGTGCCAGCAGAACCTTCTCAGGAAACAATCAGCCCCAGCATTTT.

V usage is TRBV6-2 or TRBV6-3 and J usage is TRBJ1-2; D gene uncertain. The germline CDR1 and CDR2 sequences are MNHEY and SVGEGT. V was cut by 0 bases and J by 8 bases, with 13 bases left in between. The CDR3 spans 14 residues. CDR3 coding DNA: TGTGCCAGCAGTTACTCGACGAGAAGGGAGGGCTACACCTTC. As protein: CASSYSTRREGYTF.

V is TRBV10-3 and J is TRBJ1-1, with D possibly matching TRBD1 (5 bases). V was shortened by 7 bases and J by 0 bases, with 9 bases between the two germline ends. The germline CDR1 and CDR2 sequences are ENHRY and SYGVKD. The CDR3 spans 13 residues. In DNA, the CDR3 is TGTGCCATCATGGGGGAGATGAACACTGAAGCTTTCTTT. This codes for CAIMGEMNTEAFF.

The chain has TRBV7-2 and TRBJ1-1; D gene uncertain. The CDR3 consists of 13 residues. Per the germline V gene, CDR1 is SGHTA and CDR2 is FQGNSA. The ends were cut back, 0 bases at V and 7 bases at J, with 9 bases in the middle. CDR3 in amino acids: CASSLAGVGEAFF. The CDR3 DNA reads as TGTGCCAGCAGCTTAGCTGGGGTTGGTGAAGCTTTCTTT.

The chain couples TRBV5-1 to TRBJ2-1, with 7 bases fitting TRBD2. This CDR3 is 15 amino acids long. Unmatched junction bases numbered 8, after V lost 1 base and J lost 7 bases. CDR1 and CDR2 (germline): SGHRS, YFSETQ. In nucleotides, the CDR3 is TGCGCCAGCAGCTTGCGTCTAGCGGTCAGAAATGAGCAGTTCTTC. This encodes CASSLRLAVRNEQFF.